A selection of T cell receptor beta chains follows, all from one sample in a study of blood T cell repertoires in COVID-19. The data were produced by immunoSEQ multiplex PCR, yet TCRdb's version contains in-frame clones alone and is incomplete. The sample consists of under 300,000 clones, roughly 80% of them appearing once. The sample was peripheral blood. The receptor source for this set is a man aged 55 to 70 who had recovered from COVID-19. Both conserved end residues are part of each CDR3. The D gene is left open where the match is weak.

CASSARGHASTDTQYF	TRBV9	TRBJ2-3	.
CASSRGGINTEAFF	TRBV28	TRBJ1-1	.
CASSYGQFDGYTF	TRBV6-6	TRBJ1-2	.
CASSDRGGSYEQYF	TRBV2	TRBJ2-7	TRBD2
CASSQESRDRYGYTF	TRBV4-2	TRBJ1-2	.
CASSLAVRDGTGELFF	TRBV5-1	TRBJ2-2	.
CASSLVAGGSETQYF	TRBV5-4	TRBJ2-5	TRBD2
CASSESRQGVAGELFF	TRBV2	TRBJ2-2	TRBD1
CASAWAYEQYF	TRBV7-2	TRBJ2-7	.
CASSRLGSRGHGELFF	TRBV7-6	TRBJ2-2	TRBD1
CSVGPSGGNQPQHF	TRBV29-1	TRBJ1-5	.
CASSADRGRVGTEAFF	TRBV7-2	TRBJ1-1	TRBD1
CSASDAGGRTDTQYF	TRBV20-1	TRBJ2-3	TRBD2
CASRQGGQPQHF	TRBV5-8	TRBJ1-5	TRBD1
CASSLSWDRAYNEQFF	TRBV27	TRBJ2-1	TRBD1
CASSSTFGNEQFF	TRBV5-1	TRBJ2-1	.
CASSVTGTAQPQHF	TRBV27	TRBJ1-5	TRBD1
CASSPTGGIMNTEAFF	TRBV18	TRBJ1-1	TRBD1
CASSLQGASSGANVLTF	TRBV7-2	TRBJ2-6	TRBD1
CATKPVGGRSPLHF	TRBV6-5	TRBJ1-6	.
CASSSGDRAFYEQYF	TRBV28	TRBJ2-7	TRBD1
CASSLGGGGGADTQYF	TRBV5-1	TRBJ2-3	.
CASSKLAGAYNEQFF	TRBV6-5	TRBJ2-1	TRBD2
CASKAGGPGELFF	TRBV7-9	TRBJ2-2	.
CASSPGTRDTIYF	TRBV27	TRBJ1-3	.
CASSGQFGTDTQYF	TRBV6-6	TRBJ2-3	.
CASSYDRSSGAYEQYF	TRBV6-5	TRBJ2-7	TRBD2
CASSLAGANQPQHF	TRBV5-4	TRBJ1-5	.
CASRIGWEASAEQFF	TRBV19	TRBJ2-1	.
CASSPTRAGRGSYNSPLHF	TRBV27	TRBJ1-6	.
CASGQTGGTEAFF	TRBV5-5	TRBJ1-1	TRBD1
CASRRQGYGYTF	TRBV6-5	TRBJ1-2	TRBD1
CASNGRASNAYGYTF	TRBV6-5	TRBJ1-2	.
CASSPAGLAGTTEAFF	TRBV18	TRBJ1-1	.
CASSVVAGKGYNEQFF	TRBV9	TRBJ2-1	.
CASTPRETGVLYGYTF	TRBV28	TRBJ1-2	TRBD1
CASTQGYNSPLHF	TRBV6-6	TRBJ1-6	.
CASSNRQSLAKNIQYF	TRBV5-4	TRBJ2-4	.
CASSSGLAAFADNEQFF	TRBV5-1	TRBJ2-1	TRBD2
CASSVLAGGSTDTQYF	TRBV7-6	TRBJ2-3	TRBD2
CASSLEPSGGYEQYF	TRBV5-4	TRBJ2-7	TRBD2
CASSQLTGSNQPQHF	TRBV4-2	TRBJ1-5	.
CASSHPQGALSEQYF	TRBV5-4	TRBJ2-7	TRBD1
CASSPGQGLGYGYTF	TRBV4-1	TRBJ1-2	TRBD1
CASSLSQGEFYEQYF	TRBV11-2	TRBJ2-7	.
CASSRGGPTDTQYF	TRBV11-2	TRBJ2-3	.
CASSDRETQPQHF	TRBV6-5	TRBJ1-5	TRBD1
CASSRAGQGGWAAFF	TRBV7-9	TRBJ1-1	TRBD1
CASSTPGQAYEQYF	TRBV18	TRBJ2-7	TRBD1
CASSWQGNQETQYF	TRBV2	TRBJ2-5	.
CASAPSGNRAKNIQYF	TRBV9	TRBJ2-4	.
CASSYSIGRNRGEQYF	TRBV6-5	TRBJ2-7	.
CASSYSGTGNEQYF	TRBV3-1/TRBV3-2	TRBJ2-7	TRBD1
CAISGELNSPLHF	TRBV10-3	TRBJ1-6	.
CASSPRPTSGTSYNEQFF	TRBV18	TRBJ2-1	TRBD2